The present T cell receptor beta chain was sequenced within a study of blood T cell repertoires in COVID-19. For the study at large: Acute and convalescent COVID-19 specimens originated in the United States, Italy and Spain. T cells, B-cell-depleted T cells, or PBMCs supplied cDNA or gDNA.

Comment on this clone: This same CDR3 is encoded by further DNA sequences in the sample.

Authors' analysis steps: Reference gene primer amplification gave nucleated cell count estimates. Using immunoSEQ multiplex PCR, the repertoire was profiled, and TCRdb retains in-frame clones only, with some absent. Clone size and V and J calls were adopted from that table, with D and trimming inferred from the DNA. In the table there are 78,000 or so clones, about 80% of which are singletons. This CDR3 contains 15 residues. CDR1 is SGDLS and CDR2 is YYNGEE in the germline V gene. Trimming took off 0 bases at V and 4 bases at J, with 13 bases between the two ends. This clonotype originated in an older man with acute or convalescent COVID-19. The chain carries TRBV9 and TRBJ2-5; maybe TRBD2 (7 bases). Specimen: peripheral blood. The CDR3 reads CASSVGGGAGETQYF. CDR3 DNA sequence: TGTGCCAGCAGCGTAGGTGGGGGGGCCGGAGAGACCCAGTACTTC.